Presented here are 21 T cell receptor beta chains from one specimen sequenced in a study of technical replicates of blood from several donors. Some clones are missing from TCRdb's copy, which holds only in-frame ones; the method was immunoSEQ multiplex PCR. Of around 56,000 clones in the sample, 90% to 95% were seen once. The sample comprised PBMCs. Source of these receptors: a human donor in good health. Some clones in this sample may be carry-over from other donors' samples.

This rearrangement joins TRBV4-3 to TRBJ1-1; D might be TRBD1 (6 bases). Trimming pared 1 base from V and 5 bases from J, leaving 14 bases between. Germline lookup yields CDR1 LGHNA and CDR2 YSLEER. This CDR3 spans 15 amino acids. In DNA form, the CDR3 reads TGCGCCAGCAGCCAAGCCCCACGAGGGGGAACTGAAGCTTTCTTT. This codes for CASSQAPRGGTEAFF.

This chain uses TRBV7-8 with TRBJ2-7; weak D call: TRBD2 (7 bases). The CDR3 extends over 16 amino acids. V was shortened by 4 bases and J by 5 bases, with 21 bases between the two germline ends. Germline CDR1 SGHVS, CDR2 FQNEAQ. CDR3 residues: CASSSAGARVADEQYF. CDR3 DNA sequence: TGTGCCAGCAGCTCGGCGGGGGCGAGGGTTGCCGACGAGCAGTACTTC.

The chain is built from TRBV5-1 and TRBJ2-2; D possibly corresponds to TRBD1 (6 bases). V dropped 5 bases and J dropped 6 bases, with 11 bases sitting between them. Germline assignment: CDR1 SGHRS and CDR2 YFSETQ. The CDR3 covers 13 residues. CDR3 in amino acids: CASRVSGAGELFF. As DNA, the CDR3 is TGCGCCAGCAGGGTGTCAGGGGCCGGGGAGCTGTTTTTT.

The chain is built from TRBV4-3 and TRBJ2-3, with 7 bases lining up with TRBD2. The V segment lost 3 bases and the J segment 1 base; nucleotides outside the gene matches: 7. Germline assignment: CDR1 LGHNA and CDR2 YSLEER. CDR3 length equals 16 residues. CDR3 in amino acids: CASSQYHGRGTDTQYF. The CDR3 DNA is TGCGCCAGCAGCCAGTACCATGGGAGGGGCACAGATACGCAGTATTTT.

The J gene is TRBJ2-1, the V gene TRBV5-1; D perhaps matches TRBD1 (6 bases). Per germline, CDR1 SGHRS and CDR2 YFSETQ. V was cut by 4 bases and J by 10 bases, with 21 bases left in between. This CDR3 is 15 amino acids long. CDR3 coding DNA: TGCGCCAGCAGCCCCGAGAAAACAGGGTCCCGCGAGCAGTTCTTC. Translated: CASSPEKTGSREQFF.

This rearrangement joins TRBV2 to TRBJ1-6, with D perhaps TRBD1 (5 bases). The V end lost 5 bases, the J end lost 10 bases, and 21 bases lay between the germline ends. The CDR3 is 16 amino acids. Germline CDR1 reads SNHLY; CDR2 reads FYNNEI. CDR3 coding DNA: TGTGCCAGCAGTACCAATTCAGGAGGGGATGGGTCACCCCTCCACTTT. Protein: CASSTNSGGDGSPLHF.

The V and J genes are TRBV2 and TRBJ1-6; tentative D call: TRBD1 (5 bases). There are 16 residues in the CDR3. In germline, CDR1 is SNHLY, CDR2 FYNNEI. Trimming left V 0 bases short and J 8 bases short, with 14 bases between. CDR3 loop: CASSEALQGWYSPLHF. The CDR3 DNA reads TGTGCCAGCAGTGAAGCGCTTCAGGGTTGGTATTCACCCCTCCACTTT.

CDR3 nucleotide sequence: TGTGCCAGCAGCTTCAAGGGACTAGCGGGATTGTCCTCCTACAATGAGCAGTTCTTC. This sequence encodes CASSFKGLAGLSSYNEQFF. The chain links TRBV11-2 to TRBJ2-1; 13 bases line up with TRBD2. The CDR3 totals 19 residues. The V gene's germline CDR1 is SGHAT and CDR2 FQNNGV. Losses at the gene ends were 3 bases for V and 0 bases for J; bases not matched to a gene: 8. Based on the CDR3 plus reference TRBV11-2 and TRBJ2-1, the full variable domain is EAGVAQSPRYKIIEKRQSVAFWCNPISGHATLYWYQQILGQGPKLLIQFQNNGVVDDSQLPKDRFSAERLKGVDSTLKIQPAKLEDSAVYLCASSFKGLAGLSSYNEQFFGPGTRLTVL.

The chain employs TRBV28 and TRBJ1-5, with 7 nucleotides matching TRBD1. Germline lookup yields CDR1 MDHEN and CDR2 SYDVKM. Germline trimming cut 5 bases from V and 4 bases from J; bases unmatched to any gene: 5. CDR3 length: 14 amino acids. CDR3 loop: CASSRQGLNQPQHF. The CDR3 DNA follows: TGTGCCAGCAGTAGACAGGGTTTGAATCAGCCCCAGCATTTT.

V is TRBV18 and J is TRBJ1-2, with 10 bases aligning to TRBD1. Germline values: CDR1 KGHSH, CDR2 LQKENI. After removal of 6 bases from V and 8 bases from J, the junction contained 12 bases not matched to a gene. CDR3 length equals 15 residues. This CDR3 is CASSPALDRGSGYTF. DNA for the CDR3: TGTGCCAGCTCTCCCGCCCTGGACAGGGGGAGCGGCTACACCTTC. Complete variable domain (other parts from reference TRBV18 and TRBJ1-2): NAGVMQNPRHLVRRRGQEARLRCSPMKGHSHVYWYRQLPEEGLKFMVYLQKENIIDESGMPKERFSAEFPKEGPSILRIQQVVRGDSAAYFCASSPALDRGSGYTFGSGTRLTVV.

The CDR3 is CATSRDPPPWVLGPYEQYF. The CDR3 DNA follows: TGTGCCACCAGCAGAGATCCCCCCCCCTGGGTCCTGGGGCCCTACGAGCAGTACTTC. The V and J genes are TRBV15 and TRBJ2-7, with D maybe TRBD1 (5 bases). Germline loops: CDR1 LNHNV, CDR2 YYDKDF (reference sequence). V lost 0 bases, J lost 2 bases, and 23 bases lay in between. This CDR3 spans 19 amino acids.

The chain links TRBV4-1 to TRBJ1-1; possibly TRBD1 for D (5 bases). This CDR3 is built from 16 residues. With 4 bases removed from V and 4 bases from J, the gap between germline ends came to 19 bases. CDR1 MGHRA and CDR2 YSYEKL come from the germline V gene. For the CDR3, the DNA is TGCGCCAGCAGCCCCCGCCTTCAGGGCTCGGCCACTGAAGCTTTCTTT. It is translated as CASSPRLQGSATEAFF.

The chain is built from TRBV2 and TRBJ1-5; perhaps TRBD1 as D (5 bases). The V gene lost 7 bases and the J gene lost 7 bases, with 14 bases spanning the gap. The CDR3 extends over 13 amino acids. The germline V gene encodes CDR1 SNHLY and CDR2 FYNNEI. DNA of the CDR3: TGTGCCAGCATTAGACAGTTCGGGCAGCCCCAGCATTTT. Translation gives CASIRQFGQPQHF.

The chain combines TRBV7-6 with TRBJ2-5, with D tentatively TRBD2 (7 bases). The CDR3 length is 16 residues. V lost 5 bases and J lost 0, with 16 bases in between. CDR1 and CDR2 from the germline V gene are SGHVS and FNYEAQ. The CDR3 coding sequence is TGTGCCAGCAGCCGCCCAGGGGAGGGGAACCAAGAGACCCAGTACTTC. This sequence encodes CASSRPGEGNQETQYF.

J is TRBJ1-6 and V is TRBV5-6, with 7 bases matching TRBD1. V gave up 0 bases and J gave up 8 bases; unmatched junction bases: 2. Germline CDR1 is SGHDT and CDR2 is YYEEEE. The CDR3 sequence is 14 residues long. The CDR3 DNA is TGTGCCAGCAGCTTGGGACAGGGTCATTCACCCCTCCACTTT. Translated: CASSLGQGHSPLHF.

The V and J genes are TRBV23-1 and TRBJ1-1, with TRBD1 matching over 7 bases. TRBV23-1 has ORF status, its function being uncertain. J was trimmed by 2 bases and V by 3 bases; bases with no gene match: 24. The CDR3 totals 21 residues. CDR3 residues: CASSHPVRGRDSSSLNTEAFF. The CDR3 DNA reads as TGCGCCAGCAGTCACCCAGTTAGGGGTAGGGACAGCAGTTCTTTAAACACTGAAGCTTTCTTT.

The chain combines TRBV9 with TRBJ2-1, with TRBD2 identical over 10 bases. The CDR3 consists of 16 residues. CDR1 and CDR2 (germline): SGDLS, YYNGEE. J lost 8 bases, V lost 1 base, and 9 bases had no gene match. The CDR3 DNA sequence: TGTGCCAGCAGCGTACGGGATAGCGGGAGGTTGGATGAGCAGTTCTTC. It yields the protein CASSVRDSGRLDEQFF.

The CDR3 nucleotides are TGTGCCAGCAGCCCACCGGGACTAGCGGGAGTACCTTACGAGCAGTACTTC. This gives the protein CASSPPGLAGVPYEQYF. This chain joins TRBV7-2 and TRBJ2-7; 14 bases are a match to TRBD2. This CDR3 comprises 17 residues. From germline, CDR1 is SGHTA and CDR2 FQGNSA. V was pared by 5 bases and J by 4 bases, with 10 bases of the junction left unmatched.

The rearrangement uses TRBV9 and TRBJ2-2; 8 bases are shared with TRBD2. Germline V gene sequence: CDR1 SGDLS, CDR2 YYNGEE. The V gene end was trimmed by 1 base and the J gene end by 4 bases; junction bases not matched to a gene: 0. The CDR3 contains 14 residues. CDR3 in amino acids: CASSVSGGTGELFF. The CDR3 region has the DNA TGTGCCAGCAGCGTAAGCGGGGGCACCGGGGAGCTGTTTTTT.

The chain carries TRBV10-3 and TRBJ2-1; D not certain. The CDR3 runs 12 residues. V lost 3 bases, J lost 4 bases, and 4 bases lay in between. Looked up from germline, CDR1 is ENHRY and CDR2 is SYGVKD. CDR3 DNA: TGTGCCATCAGTGACCCGTACAATGAGCAGTTCTTC. It encodes CAISDPYNEQFF.

A single count supports this clone. V usage is TRBV9 and J usage is TRBJ2-1, with D maybe TRBD2 (5 bases). Per germline, CDR1 SGDLS and CDR2 YYNGEE. This CDR3 is 16 amino acids long. V was trimmed by 0 bases and J by 1 base, leaving 11 bases between them. CDR3: CASSVGGSSSYNEQFF. The CDR3 DNA follows: TGTGCCAGCAGCGTAGGTGGGAGTAGTTCCTACAATGAGCAGTTCTTC.